The source of this T cell receptor beta chain is a study of blood T cell repertoires in COVID-19. Overall study: Nucleic acid was either cDNA or gDNA, and it came from T cells, B-cell-depleted T cells, or PBMCs.

Clinical history as reported by participants underpinned cohort assignment. There are 16 residues in the CDR3. The germline gives CDR1 WSHSY, CDR2 SAAADI. Trimming stripped 4 bases from V and 1 base from J, with 15 bases between. TCRdb's copy holds only in-frame clones and misses some; the assay was immunoSEQ multiplex PCR. The data contain 150,000 to 200,000 clones, approximately 78% of them singletons. This TCR was sampled from a woman aged 50 to 60 who had recovered from COVID-19. This rearrangement joins TRBV10-2 to TRBJ2-3, with unresolved D. The sample taken for sequencing was PBMCs or T cells enriched from blood (not recorded which). Here the CDR3 reads CASSAGRSPGTDTQYF. CDR3 nucleotides: TGCGCCAGCAGTGCTGGCCGTTCCCCTGGCACAGATACGCAGTATTTT.